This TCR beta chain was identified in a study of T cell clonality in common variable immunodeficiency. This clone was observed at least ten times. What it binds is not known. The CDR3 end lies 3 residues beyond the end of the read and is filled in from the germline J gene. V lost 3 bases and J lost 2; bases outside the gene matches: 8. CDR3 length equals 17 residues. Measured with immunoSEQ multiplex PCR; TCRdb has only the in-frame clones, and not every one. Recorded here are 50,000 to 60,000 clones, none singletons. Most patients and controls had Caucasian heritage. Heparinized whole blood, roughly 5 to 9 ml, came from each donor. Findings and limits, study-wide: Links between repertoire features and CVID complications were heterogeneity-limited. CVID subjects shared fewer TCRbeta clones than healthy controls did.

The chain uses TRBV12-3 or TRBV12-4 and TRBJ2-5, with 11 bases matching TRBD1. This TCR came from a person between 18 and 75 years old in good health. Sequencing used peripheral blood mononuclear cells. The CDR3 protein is CASSFYRDRGVQETQYF. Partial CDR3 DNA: TGTGCCAGCAGTTTTTACCGGGACAGGGGGGTTCAAGAGACC.